This entry concerns a single T cell receptor (beta chain). As handled by the study authors: By means of reference gene primer amplification, nucleated cell counts were estimated. Sequencing was performed with immunoSEQ multiplex PCR; in TCRdb, only in-frame clones are kept and a portion is missing. V and J calls plus clone size are reproduced from that table; the DNA served to infer D and trimming. The table has approximately 230,000 clones, 86% seen once. The CDR3 sequence is 13 residues long. Germline values: CDR1 SNHLY, CDR2 FYNNEI. Trimming stripped 10 bases from V and 1 base from J, with 14 bases between. This sample was included in a study of blood T cell repertoires in COVID-19.

The specimen sequenced was peripheral blood. This chain links TRBV2 with TRBJ2-7; D unresolved. The clonotype originates from a man under 40 who had recovered from COVID-19. Here the CDR3 reads CATQDTPSYEQYF. CDR3 in DNA: TGTGCCACCCAAGACACTCCTTCCTACGAGCAGTACTTC.